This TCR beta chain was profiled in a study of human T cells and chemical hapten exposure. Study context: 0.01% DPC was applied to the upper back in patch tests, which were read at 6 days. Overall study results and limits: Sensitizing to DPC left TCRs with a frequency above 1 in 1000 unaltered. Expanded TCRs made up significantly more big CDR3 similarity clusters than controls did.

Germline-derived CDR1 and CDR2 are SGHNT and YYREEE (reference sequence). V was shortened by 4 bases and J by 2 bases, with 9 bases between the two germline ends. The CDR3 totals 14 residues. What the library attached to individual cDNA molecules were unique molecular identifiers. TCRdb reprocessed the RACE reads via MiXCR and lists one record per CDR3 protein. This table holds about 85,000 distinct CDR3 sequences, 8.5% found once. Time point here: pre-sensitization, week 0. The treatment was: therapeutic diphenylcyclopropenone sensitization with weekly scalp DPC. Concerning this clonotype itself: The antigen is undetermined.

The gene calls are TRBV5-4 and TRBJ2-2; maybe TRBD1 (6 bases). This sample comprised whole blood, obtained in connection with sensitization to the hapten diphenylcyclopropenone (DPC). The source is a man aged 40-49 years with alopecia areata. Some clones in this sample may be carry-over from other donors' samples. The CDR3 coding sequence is TGTGCCAGCAGCCGCAGGGGAAACACCGGGGAGCTGTTTTTT. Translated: CASSRRGNTGELFF.